This entry lists 15 T cell receptor beta chains sequenced from one sample in a study of cytomegalovirus exposure and HLA in healthy donors. With 60 Vbeta and 13 Jbeta primers, the PCR was carried out. This table comes from immunoSEQ multiplex PCR, and its TCRdb copy is limited to in-frame clones, with some not included. The data contain about 160,000 clones, under 85% of them singletons. Sequenced: PBMCs. The receptors were gathered from a man aged 50 or older in good health and CMV-seropositive.

The chain combines TRBV29-1 with TRBJ2-4; D is unresolved. The CDR3 runs 15 residues. In germline, CDR1 is SQVTM, CDR2 ANQGSEA. Trimming took 0 bases from V and 13 from J, leaving 22 bases between them. For the CDR3, the DNA is TGCAGCGTTGAAGATCCCGGCCCAGGAACCGTCCGGCAGTACTTC. This encodes CSVEDPGPGTVRQYF.

The chain recombines TRBV30 with TRBJ1-2; D uncertain. Trimming took off 4 bases at V and 2 bases at J, with 23 bases between the two ends. Looked up from germline, CDR1 is GTSNPN and CDR2 is SVGIG (reference sequence). CDR3 length equals 17 residues. As DNA, the CDR3 is TGTGCCTGGATTTCTAGGTCCCCAATTCACCTAAACTATGGCTACACCTTC. Protein sequence: CAWISRSPIHLNYGYTF.

The chain is built from TRBV28 and TRBJ2-5, with D unresolved. The CDR3 has 13 residues. Per the germline V gene, CDR1 is MDHEN and CDR2 is SYDVKM. Trimming removed 6 bases from V and 5 bases from J, with 13 bases in between. This CDR3 reads CASSQEPVETQYF. The CDR3 DNA sequence: TGTGCCAGCAGCCAAGAACCGGTGGAGACCCAGTACTTC.

The rearrangement uses TRBV11-3 and TRBJ2-7; TRBD1 aligns across 9 bases. CDR1 is SGHNT, CDR2 YENEEA, per germline. V trimming: 5 bases; J trimming: 2 bases; junction bases outside the gene matches: 4. The CDR3 is 14 amino acids. The CDR3 DNA sequence: TGTGCCAGCAGCCCGGGACAGGGCACCTACGAGCAGTACTTC. Its translation: CASSPGQGTYEQYF.

V usage is TRBV7-6 and J usage is TRBJ2-7; D is ambiguous. Trimming pared 5 bases from V and 5 bases from J, leaving 10 bases between. Germline V gene lookup returns CDR1 SGHVS and CDR2 FNYEAQ. The CDR3 sequence is 12 residues long. The DNA for the CDR3 is TGTGCCAGCAGCCTACAGAACCACGAGCAGTACTTC. It is translated as CASSLQNHEQYF.

CDR3 residues: CASSEGGSKEKLFF. The CDR3 DNA reads TGCGCCAGCAGCGAGGGTGGTAGTAAGGAAAAACTGTTTTTT. The rearrangement joins TRBV5-1 to TRBJ1-4; D ambiguous. Trimming left V 4 bases short and J 8 bases short, with 15 bases between. This CDR3 has 14 amino acids. Germline V CDR1 and CDR2: SGHRS, YFSETQ.

This chain joins TRBV30 and TRBJ2-3, with TRBD1 identical over 12 bases. V trimming: 5 bases; J trimming: 4 bases; junction bases outside the gene matches: 4. There are 14 residues in the CDR3. CDR1 is GTSNPN and CDR2 is SVGIG in the germline V gene (reference sequence). The CDR3 nucleotides are TGTGCCTGGGGGACAGGGGGCCCCCCAGATACGCAGTATTTT. This codes for CAWGTGGPPDTQYF.

This clone was recorded once. The chain links TRBV19 to TRBJ2-1, with D maybe TRBD2 (5 bases). The CDR3 has 15 residues. The germline V and J ends were trimmed by 4 bases and 4 bases, with 14 bases remaining between them. Germline loops: CDR1 LNHDA, CDR2 SQIVND (reference sequence). Here the CDR3 DNA reads TGTGCCAGTAGTAGAACCGGGATCCCATACAATGAGCAGTTCTTC. This translates into CASSRTGIPYNEQFF.

The rearrangement links TRBV4-2 to TRBJ2-7; D is possibly TRBD2 (6 bases). This CDR3 spans 16 amino acids. Per the germline V gene, CDR1 is LGHNA and CDR2 is YNFKEQ. V was shortened by 0 bases and J by 5 bases, with 17 bases between the two germline ends. The CDR3 reads CASSQDLGTGLHEQYF. CDR3 DNA sequence: TGTGCCAGCAGCCAAGATCTCGGGACTGGACTCCACGAGCAGTACTTC.

The chain links TRBV5-6 to TRBJ1-1; 7 nucleotides align to TRBD1. CDR3 length: 13 amino acids. Trimming cost V 0 bases and J 6 bases; bases outside gene matches: 2. In germline, CDR1 is SGHDT, CDR2 YYEEEE. The CDR3 spells CASSLDRGSEAFF. CDR3 sequence (DNA): TGTGCCAGCAGCTTGGACAGGGGCTCTGAAGCTTTCTTT.

The chain employs TRBV27 and TRBJ2-3, with D possibly TRBD2 on 5 matching bases. The germline CDR1 and CDR2 sequences are MNHEY and SMNVEV (reference sequence). The ends were cut back, 4 bases at V and 4 bases at J, with 9 bases in the middle. The CDR3 runs 13 residues. The DNA of the CDR3 is TGTGCCAGCAGTTCCAGGACTTCAGATACGCAGTATTTT. This gives the protein CASSSRTSDTQYF.

A few counts support this clone. V usage is TRBV7-2 and J usage is TRBJ1-3; TRBD1 agrees at 7 bases. Unmatched junction bases numbered 2, after V lost 5 bases and J lost 4 bases. The CDR3 has 13 amino acids. In germline, CDR1 is SGHTA, CDR2 FQGNSA. The CDR3, as DNA: TGTGCCAGCAGCACGGGACAGGGAAACACCATATATTTT. Translating gives CASSTGQGNTIYF.

V gene TRBV7-8 combines with J gene TRBJ1-1, with TRBD1 matching 8 bases. CDR3 length: 11 amino acids. V lost 4 bases, J lost 10 bases, and 2 bases stayed unmatched. In germline, CDR1 is SGHVS, CDR2 FQNEAQ. CDR3 amino acids: CASSSDRGAFF. CDR3 in DNA: TGTGCCAGCAGCTCCGACAGGGGAGCTTTCTTT.

This clone was counted once. This chain uses TRBV10-1 with TRBJ1-2; 7 positions agree with TRBD1. CDR3 size: 14 residues. Germline trimming cut 1 base from V and 3 bases from J; bases unmatched to any gene: 2. CDR1 is WNHNN, CDR2 SYGVQD, per germline (reference sequence). Written as DNA, the CDR3 is TGCGCCAGCAGTGAGTGGGGGACAGACTATGGCTACACCTTC. It specifies CASSEWGTDYGYTF.

This clone showed up just once. The V call is TRBV9, the J call TRBJ1-5; D unresolved. The CDR3 contains 15 residues. V lost 0 bases and J 4 bases, leaving 11 bases between the germline ends. Germline lookup yields CDR1 SGDLS and CDR2 YYNGEE. The CDR3 DNA sequence: TGTGCCAGCAGCGTAGGGACTGGGCTTAATCAGCCCCAGCATTTT. Translation gives CASSVGTGLNQPQHF.